The 14 T cell receptor beta chains presented below share a single source sample, sequenced in a study of T cells in Graves' hyperthyroidism and ophthalmopathy. Amplified TCR beta CDR3 regions derived from RNA transcripts. First-round RT-PCR with HTBI primers amplified the TCR CDR3 region. TCRdb reprocessed the multiplex PCR reads via MiXCR and lists one record per CDR3 protein. The sample includes about 260,000 distinct CDR3 sequences, around 15% of them seen just once. Sequenced input: blood. All receptors derive from a woman under 30 with Graves' ophthalmopathy.

This clonotype was counted at least ten times. This chain links TRBV9 with TRBJ2-7, with a tentative D call TRBD2 (6 bases). Trimming took 0 bases from V and 2 from J, leaving 12 bases between them. The CDR3 consists of 15 residues. Germline V gene sequence: CDR1 SGDLS, CDR2 YYNGEE. CDR3 protein: CASSVGQGGTYEQYF. CDR3 in DNA: TGTGCCAGCAGCGTAGGTCAGGGAGGCACCTACGAGCAGTACTTC.

This clonotype has at least ten counts. The J gene is TRBJ2-7, the V gene TRBV27; D gene ambiguous. The CDR3 totals 13 residues. Per the germline V gene, CDR1 is MNHEY and CDR2 is SMNVEV (reference sequence). V dropped 5 bases and J dropped 3 bases, with 11 bases sitting between them. CDR3: CASSPLPLYEQYF. The CDR3 DNA is TGTGCCAGCAGTCCCCTGCCCCTCTACGAGCAGTACTTC.

This clonotype was counted ten times or more. The V and J genes are TRBV11-2 and TRBJ2-3; a weak D match, TRBD2 (6 bases). Trimming took 3 bases from V and 0 from J, leaving 19 bases between them. Germline CDR1 and CDR2: SGHAT and FQNNGV. CDR3 length: 18 amino acids. DNA of the CDR3: TGTGCCAGCAGCTTCGGCCCAGGGATGGGGACTAGCACAGATACGCAGTATTTT. This encodes CASSFGPGMGTSTDTQYF.

This clonotype was recorded many times. V is TRBV10-3 and J is TRBJ2-1; D not certain. The CDR3 has 13 amino acids. The germline gives CDR1 ENHRY, CDR2 SYGVKD. The germline V and J ends were trimmed by 0 bases and 8 bases, with 8 bases remaining between them. The CDR3 sequence is CAISESPGDEQFF. The CDR3 DNA follows: TGTGCCATCAGTGAGTCCCCTGGGGATGAGCAGTTCTTC.

This clonotype has at least ten counts. The CDR3: CASSPDLIGYGYTF. The CDR3, as DNA: TGTGCCAGCAGCCCAGACCTGATAGGCTATGGCTACACCTTC. This chain connects TRBV3-1 to TRBJ1-2; unclear D gene. Trimming left V 4 bases short and J 4 bases short, with 13 bases between. Germline V gene sequence: CDR1 LGHDT, CDR2 YNNKEL (reference sequence). The CDR3 covers 14 residues.

This clonotype has at least ten counts. The rearrangement joins TRBV20-1 to TRBJ2-3; TRBD1 matches 10 bases. The germline gives CDR1 DFQATT, CDR2 SNEGSKA (reference sequence). The CDR3 has 14 residues. Trimming at V came to 4 bases and at J to 5 bases, leaving 6 bases not matched to a gene. CDR3 in DNA: TGCAGTGCTATCGGACAGGGGGAAGGAGATACGCAGTATTTT. It translates to CSAIGQGEGDTQYF.

The table lists this clonotype with many counts. The V and J genes are TRBV7-9 and TRBJ2-3; D assignment may be TRBD1 or TRBD2 (5 bases each). This CDR3 is built from 15 residues. V lost 4 bases and J 3 bases, leaving 14 bases between the germline ends. CDR1 is SEHNR, CDR2 FQNEAQ, per germline (reference sequence). For the CDR3, the DNA is TGTGCCAGCAGCTCCCCTCGGGACGTTACAGATACGCAGTATTTT. Protein product: CASSSPRDVTDTQYF.

This clonotype was seen many times. The rearrangement uses TRBV2 and TRBJ1-1, with TRBD1 as a possible D gene (6 bases). Trimming took off 6 bases at V and 0 bases at J, with 11 bases between the two ends. The CDR3 has 14 residues. Germline CDR1 reads SNHLY; CDR2 reads FYNNEI. The CDR3, as DNA: TGTGCCAGCAGAACCAGGGGTGTGAACACTGAAGCTTTCTTT. Residues: CASRTRGVNTEAFF. Looking up the rest from reference TRBV2 and TRBJ1-1 gives the full variable domain: EPEVTQTPSHQVTQMGQEVILRCVPISNHLYFYWYRQILGQKVEFLVSFYNNEISEKSEIFDDQFSVERPDGSNFTLKIRSTKLEDSAMYFCASRTRGVNTEAFFGQGTRLTVV.

The sample holds many counts of this clonotype. The J gene is TRBJ2-5, the V gene TRBV4-1; 7 bases line up with TRBD1. Germline lookup yields CDR1 MGHRA and CDR2 YSYEKL. V shed 2 bases, J shed 3 bases, and the junction held 6 bases outside the gene matches. The CDR3 runs 15 residues. The CDR3 region has the DNA TGCGCCAGCAGCCAAACCACAGGGGCGGAAGAGACCCAGTACTTC. Amino acid sequence: CASSQTTGAEETQYF.

The rearrangement joins TRBV12-3 or TRBV12-4 to TRBJ1-1, with 8 bases that match TRBD1. Trimming removed 6 bases from V and 5 bases from J; junction bases left unmatched: 5. This CDR3 has 13 residues. The DNA of the CDR3 is TGTGCCAGCAGGACAGGGGTAAGAACTGAAGCTTTCTTT. Its translation is CASRTGVRTEAFF.

This clonotype has at least ten counts. The chain combines TRBV27 with TRBJ1-6; D might be TRBD1 (5 bases). Germline CDR1 and CDR2: MNHEY and SMNVEV (reference sequence). This CDR3 spans 15 amino acids. Deletions cut 5 bases from V and 8 bases from J, with 16 bases between. As DNA, the CDR3 is TGTGCCAGCAGTAATGGGGACGTCGAGTATTCACCCCTCCACTTT. Amino acid sequence: CASSNGDVEYSPLHF.

This clonotype has at least ten counts. The rearrangement uses TRBV6-1 and TRBJ1-1; D gene uncertain. CDR3 length: 13 amino acids. Trimming took off 4 bases at V and 1 base at J, with 7 bases between the two ends. Germline assignment: CDR1 MNHNS and CDR2 SASEGT. CDR3 in amino acids: CASSAARNTEAFF. The CDR3, as DNA: TGTGCCAGCAGTGCGGCGAGGAACACTGAAGCTTTCTTT.

The sample holds many counts of this clonotype. The chain uses TRBV30 and TRBJ2-7; D is unresolved. The CDR3 is 13 amino acids. Trimming stripped 2 bases from V and 2 bases from J, with 10 bases between. Germline V lookup: CDR1 GTSNPN, CDR2 SVGIG (reference sequence). The CDR3 DNA sequence: TGTGCCTGGAGTTCATTGGGTACCTACGAGCAGTACTTC. Its protein product is CAWSSLGTYEQYF.

This chain links TRBV15 with TRBJ2-2; 8 bases agree with TRBD1. Germline V gene lookup returns CDR1 LNHNV and CDR2 YYDKDF (reference sequence). The CDR3 length is 14 residues. Unmatched junction bases numbered 2, after V lost 1 base and J lost 7 bases. CDR3 nucleotides: TGTGCCACCAGCAGAGGACAGGGGAACGGGGAGCTGTTTTTT. It translates to CATSRGQGNGELFF.